The 2 T cell receptor beta chains in this list originate from one sample, sequenced in a study of control samples from healthy donors and cancer patients. Method: immunoSEQ multiplex PCR; TCRdb's copy keeps in-frame clones and lacks some. The data hold around 150,000 clones, with approximately 94% observed a single time. Sequencing was done on a sample of PBMCs. The receptors were sampled from a man aged 60 to 69 with colorectal cancer.

The rearrangement uses TRBV27 and TRBJ1-6; 9 bases fit TRBD1. The CDR3 runs to 22 residues. Germline loops: CDR1 MNHEY, CDR2 SMNVEV (reference sequence). The V segment lost 2 bases and the J segment 7 bases; nucleotides outside the gene matches: 24. CDR3 loop: CASSLMPRGADRGFFLNSPLHF. In DNA form, the CDR3 reads TGTGCCAGCAGTTTAATGCCCAGGGGGGCGGACAGGGGCTTCTTCTTGAATTCACCCCTCCACTTT.

The genes are TRBV27 and TRBJ2-7; D may match TRBD1 or TRBD2 (5 bases each). The CDR3 loop spans 13 amino acids. V shed 3 bases and J shed 2 bases, with 8 bases lying between them. Germline CDR1 is MNHEY and CDR2 is SMNVEV (reference sequence). The CDR3 loop reads CASSLGETYEQYF. The CDR3 nucleotides are TGTGCCAGCAGTTTGGGGGAAACCTACGAGCAGTACTTC.